This is a list of T cell receptor beta chains from one sample in a study of cytomegalovirus exposure and HLA in healthy donors. Profiling relied on immunoSEQ multiplex PCR, and the TCRdb table lists in-frame clones only, not all of them. The repertoire holds around 150,000 clones, with around 84% as singletons. The sample comprised PBMCs. The receptors here all came from a boy aged 2 to 10 in good health and CMV-seronegative. Each CDR3 is given with its conserved first and last residue. A D gene is named only where the DNA matches it firmly. A clone size is listed for some rows: how often the clone was seen (once, few, many), or a class if it is expanded.

TRBD1	TRBJ2-7	TRBV7-9	-	TGTGCCAGCAGCTCAGGACAGGGGGGGCTCTACGAGCAGTACTTC	CASSSGQGGLYEQYF
TRBD1	TRBJ1-5	TRBV2	few	TGTGCCAGCAGTGAAGGGACAGGTCCTCGTCCCCAGCATTTT	CASSEGTGPRPQHF
TRBD2	TRBJ2-7	TRBV19	-	TGTGCCAGCGGGACTAGCGGGGGGGCCGAGGAGCAGTACTTC	CASGTSGGAEEQYF
-	TRBJ2-7	TRBV5-1	once	TGCGCCAGCAGATCCGGACATATGGTCTCCTACGAGCAGTACTTC	CASRSGHMVSYEQYF
-	TRBJ2-1	TRBV7-9	-	TGTGCCAGCAGCAATGCTGTTAGCTCCTACAATGAGCAGTTCTTC	CASSNAVSSYNEQFF
-	TRBJ1-2	TRBV27	-	TGTGCCAGCAGTTTAGGGGGGGTGGGCGGCTACACCTTC	CASSLGGVGGYTF
-	TRBJ1-1	TRBV25-1	-	TGTGCCAGTTTACCATCGACAGAGACTAACACTGAAGCTTTCTTT	CASLPSTETNTEAFF
-	TRBJ2-1	TRBV12-5	-	TGTGCTAGTGGTTTGGTACCCTCTCGCGGCTACAATGAGCAGTTCTTC	CASGLVPSRGYNEQFF
TRBD1	TRBJ1-1	TRBV27	-	TGTGCCAGCAGTTCCAGACAGGGGGCCGGCACTGAAGCTTTCTTT	CASSSRQGAGTEAFF
-	TRBJ1-2	TRBV2	-	TGTGCCAGCAGTGAAGCGCAACGGACAGACGGCTACACCTTC	CASSEAQRTDGYTF
-	TRBJ1-5	TRBV5-6	-	TGTGCCAGCAGCTTTGTTGGCAGCAATCAGCCCCAGCATTTT	CASSFVGSNQPQHF
-	TRBJ2-3	TRBV28	-	TGTGCCAGCAGTTTCGTCGTTGACACTTCCACAGATACGCAGTATTTT	CASSFVVDTSTDTQYF
-	TRBJ2-5	TRBV14	-	TGTGCCAGCAGCCGAACCGGGACACCCACCCAAGAGACCCAGTACTTC	CASSRTGTPTQETQYF
TRBD1	TRBJ1-1	TRBV7-9	-	TGTGCCAGCAGCTTACCCCGGACAGGGAGTACTGTGAACACTGAAGCTTTCTTT	CASSLPRTGSTVNTEAFF
-	TRBJ2-7	TRBV6-1	-	TGTGCCAGCAGACCTAGCTGGGACACCGGCTACGAGCAGTACTTC	CASRPSWDTGYEQYF
-	TRBJ2-5	TRBV27	-	TGTGCCAGCAGTTTACGGCCGGCGGTAGAGACCCAGTACTTC	CASSLRPAVETQYF